These 16 T cell receptor beta chains were all obtained from the same sample, sequenced in a study of blood T cell repertoires in COVID-19. Repertoires were generated with immunoSEQ multiplex PCR, while TCRdb's copy carries only in-frame clones and drops some. The sample includes over 120,000 clones, around 72% of them seen just once. The source material was peripheral blood. The receptor set was obtained from a woman aged 60-75 years with acute or convalescent COVID-19.

This clone turned up a few times. The V gene is TRBV3-1 (or the pseudogene TRBV3-2), the J gene TRBJ2-5, with 9 nucleotides matching TRBD1. Germline-derived CDR1 and CDR2 are LGHDT and YNNKEL (reference sequence). Losses at the gene ends were 4 bases for V and 0 bases for J; bases not matched to a gene: 0. This CDR3 spans 14 amino acids. The CDR3 coding sequence is TGTGCCAGCAGCCGGGACAGGGACCAAGAGACCCAGTACTTC. This encodes CASSRDRDQETQYF.

Worth noting for this clone: A read error may produce the germline difference seen at one junction end. The chain joins TRBV7-9 to TRBJ2-1, with 7 bases that match TRBD2. The CDR3 spans 15 residues. Germline CDR1 reads SEHNR; CDR2 reads FQNEAQ (reference sequence). CDR3 in amino acids: CASTLGLAVYNEQFF. In nucleotides, the CDR3 is TGTGCCAGCACCTTAGGGCTAGCGGTCTACAATGAGCAGTTCTTC.

The chain is built from TRBV6-1 and TRBJ2-1; TRBD1 matches 7 bases. V dropped 3 bases and J dropped 1; count of bases not matched to a gene: 0. CDR1 MNHNS and CDR2 SASEGT come from the germline V gene. The CDR3 spans 14 residues. The CDR3 nucleotides read TGTGCCAGCAGTGAGGGACAGTCCTACAATGAGCAGTTCTTC. This codes for CASSEGQSYNEQFF.

The chain carries TRBV15 and TRBJ2-7, with 12 bases matching TRBD2. Trimming cost V 3 bases and J 7 bases; bases outside gene matches: 16. Germline lookup yields CDR1 LNHNV and CDR2 YYDKDF (reference sequence). The CDR3 extends over 18 amino acids. This chain's CDR3 is CATSRMTSGRRSKDEQYF. In DNA, the CDR3 is TGTGCCACCAGCAGGATGACTAGCGGGAGAAGAAGTAAGGATGAGCAGTACTTC.

The rearrangement joins TRBV7-9 to TRBJ2-3, with D possibly TRBD2 on 6 matching bases. In germline, CDR1 is SEHNR, CDR2 FQNEAQ (reference sequence). CDR3 length: 14 amino acids. V lost 3 bases to trimming and J lost 2 bases, with 9 bases between them. The CDR3 loop reads CASSLAGYTDTQYF. CDR3 nucleotide sequence: TGTGCCAGCAGCTTGGCGGGATACACAGATACGCAGTATTTT.

The chain has TRBV11-2 and TRBJ2-3; 10 bases map to TRBD2. V lost 5 bases and J lost 0; bases outside the gene matches: 5. This CDR3 spans 16 amino acids. Germline CDR1 reads SGHAT; CDR2 reads FQNNGV. CDR3 residues: CASSAGLAISTDTQYF. The CDR3 DNA sequence: TGTGCCAGCAGCGCGGGACTAGCGATTAGCACAGATACGCAGTATTTT.

The V call is TRBV7-6, the J call TRBJ2-2; TRBD1 is a possible D gene (8 bases). The ends were cut back, 4 bases at V and 3 bases at J, with 15 bases in the middle. The germline CDR1 and CDR2 sequences are SGHVS and FNYEAQ. This CDR3 region has 16 residues. The DNA for the CDR3 is TGTGCCAGCAGCTATAGGACAGGGAGGGACACCGGGGAGCTGTTTTTT. It encodes CASSYRTGRDTGELFF.

This clone has only one observation. The gene calls are TRBV25-1 and TRBJ1-5; 10 bases agree with TRBD1. Trimming took 4 bases from V and 7 from J; bases not matched to a gene: 10. CDR1 and CDR2 from the germline V gene are MGHDK and SYGVNS. The CDR3 has 16 amino acids. CDR3 DNA sequence: TGTGCCAGCAGTGCAACCGGGACAGGGGTTAGGCAGCCCCAGCATTTT. Translating it yields CASSATGTGVRQPQHF.

This clone turned up a few times. The CDR3 nucleotides read TGTGCCAGCACTAACAGGGGGGGGTCCTACGAGCAGTACTTC. This sequence encodes CASTNRGGSYEQYF. J is TRBJ2-7 and V is TRBV4-2, with a tentative D call TRBD1 (8 bases). Germline values: CDR1 LGHNA, CDR2 YNFKEQ. This CDR3 has 14 residues. Trimming took 7 bases from V and 1 from J, leaving 14 bases between them.

The chain has TRBV2 and TRBJ2-1; tentative D call: TRBD2 (7 bases). The CDR3 consists of 13 residues. The germline V gene encodes CDR1 SNHLY and CDR2 FYNNEI. V lost 5 bases and J 9 bases, leaving 14 bases between the germline ends. CDR3 sequence: CASSLDRGAEQFF. The CDR3 DNA reads TGTGCCAGCAGTTTGGATCGGGGGGCTGAGCAGTTCTTC.

This chain joins TRBV27 and TRBJ2-7, with D hard to call. Trimming stripped 11 bases from V and 2 bases from J, with 19 bases between. The germline CDR1 and CDR2 sequences are MNHEY and SMNVEV (reference sequence). The CDR3 loop spans 14 amino acids. The CDR3 DNA reads TGTGCCTCAGCCAGAGACTCCTGGACCTACGAGCAGTACTTC. Amino acids: CASARDSWTYEQYF.

The chain links TRBV27 to TRBJ2-3; 10 nucleotides line up with TRBD1. CDR3 length: 15 residues. Germline-derived CDR1 and CDR2 are MNHEY and SMNVEV (reference sequence). V lost 4 bases, J lost 8 bases, and 9 bases stayed unmatched. CDR3 sequence (DNA): TGTGCCAGCAGTTCTCGGACAGGGGGGACTTTTACGCAGTATTTT. As protein: CASSSRTGGTFTQYF.

In this sample, this clone turned up a few times. The chain employs TRBV28 and TRBJ2-7, with a possible D match to TRBD2 (6 bases). The germline V gene encodes CDR1 MDHEN and CDR2 SYDVKM. The CDR3 is 16 residues long. V lost 3 bases to trimming and J lost 2 bases, with 17 bases between them. The CDR3 spells CASSFPRGTGTYEQYF. For the CDR3, the DNA is TGTGCCAGCAGTTTTCCCCGGGGGACGGGTACCTACGAGCAGTACTTC.

This sequence joins TRBV9 and TRBJ1-5; 7 nucleotides match TRBD1. Germline CDR1 SGDLS, CDR2 YYNGEE. The CDR3 has 14 amino acids. Losses at the gene ends were 3 bases for V and 4 bases for J; bases not matched to a gene: 4. CDR3 residues: CASSAGTVNQPQHF. CDR3 DNA sequence: TGTGCCAGCAGCGCAGGGACAGTGAATCAGCCCCAGCATTTT.

The chain recombines TRBV7-9 with TRBJ2-1; D might be TRBD1 (6 bases). V lost 5 bases to trimming and J lost 9 bases, with 23 bases between them. Germline CDR1 reads SEHNR; CDR2 reads FQNEAQ (reference sequence). The CDR3 runs to 16 residues. The CDR3 here is CASSHMGGQMGIEQFF. CDR3 in DNA: TGTGCCAGCAGCCATATGGGCGGACAGATGGGTATTGAGCAGTTCTTC. Variable domain in full (rest from reference TRBV7-9 and TRBJ2-1): DTGVSQNPRHKITKRGQNVTFRCDPISEHNRLYWYRQTLGQGPEFLTYFQNEAQLEKSRLLSDRFSAERPKGSFSTLEIQRTEQGDSAMYLCASSHMGGQMGIEQFFGPGTRLTVL.

The J gene is TRBJ2-1, the V gene TRBV6-6; 7 bases map to TRBD2. Germline CDR1 MNHNY, CDR2 SVGAGI (reference sequence). V lost 5 bases, J lost 4 bases, and 5 bases stayed unmatched. The CDR3 extends over 14 amino acids. The CDR3 region is CASSRLAYYNEQFF. The CDR3 DNA reads as TGTGCCAGCAGTCGACTAGCCTATTACAATGAGCAGTTCTTC.